This T cell receptor (beta chain) was profiled in a study of monozygotic twins with inflammatory bowel disease. Findings and caveats of the study: Separate T cell subtypes could not be resolved from one another.

The germline CDR1 and CDR2 sequences are MNHNS and SASEGT. The CDR3 has 11 residues. PCR of TCRalpha and TCRbeta cDNA was nested, with two rounds of around 16 and 10 cycles. Each CDR3 protein gets one entry in TCRdb, which reprocessed the 5' RACE reads and gives no DNA. Here the sample table reports 140,000 to 150,000 distinct CDR3 sequences. About this clonotype itself: Its antigen is as yet unknown.

The clonotype originates from a human donor with ulcerative colitis or Crohn's disease, or a healthy co-twin of an affected twin (not recorded which). The chain recombines TRBV6-1 with TRBJ2-3; TCRdb names TRBD2, which stays unverified in the absence of DNA. What was sequenced was blood. CDR3: CASSEPTDYFF.